This T cell receptor (beta chain) is from a study of CD8+ T cells in alopecia areata. Regarding the study as a whole: Affected lesional scalp, above all in alopecia totalis/universalis, was more clonal than normal scalp.

Concerning this clone: As yet, its antigen is unknown.

Peripheral blood, together with lesional scalp punch biopsies, was collected from alopecia areata patients. The V gene lost 1 base and the J gene lost 1 base, with 10 bases spanning the gap. Germline CDR1 is LGHNA and CDR2 is YNFKEQ. The CDR3 totals 15 residues. cDNA serving as the sequencing template came from extracted, reverse transcribed RNA. Sequencing used immunoSEQ multiplex PCR; TCRdb keeps in-frame clones, though not all of them. The sample lists approximately 58,000 clones, 44% seen once, with roughly half in the top ten. The clonotype originates from a human donor with alopecia areata. Sequenced sample: NKG2D-low CD8+ T cells sorted from blood. J is TRBJ1-1 and V is TRBV4-2; the D is unclear. CDR3 protein: CASSQGKVGNTEAFF. CDR3 DNA: TGTGCCAGCAGCCAAGGGAAGGTAGGGAACACTGAAGCTTTCTTT.